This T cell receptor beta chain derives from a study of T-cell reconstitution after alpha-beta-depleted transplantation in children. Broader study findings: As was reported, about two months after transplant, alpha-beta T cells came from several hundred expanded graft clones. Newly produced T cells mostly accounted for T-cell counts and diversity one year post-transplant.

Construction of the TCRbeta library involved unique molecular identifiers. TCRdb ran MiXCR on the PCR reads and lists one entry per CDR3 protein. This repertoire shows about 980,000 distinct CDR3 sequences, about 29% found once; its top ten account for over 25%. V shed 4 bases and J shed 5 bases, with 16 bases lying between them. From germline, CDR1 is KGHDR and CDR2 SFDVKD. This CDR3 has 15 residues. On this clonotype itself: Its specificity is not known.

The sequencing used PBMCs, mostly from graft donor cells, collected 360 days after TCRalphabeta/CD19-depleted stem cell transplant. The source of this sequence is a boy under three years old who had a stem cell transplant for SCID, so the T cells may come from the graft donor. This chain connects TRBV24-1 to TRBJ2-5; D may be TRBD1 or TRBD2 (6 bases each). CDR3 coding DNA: TGTGCCACCAGTGACCCTGGGGGGCCCACGGAGACCCAGTACTTC. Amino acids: CATSDPGGPTETQYF.